This T cell receptor beta chain stems from a study of blood T cell repertoires in COVID-19. TCRdb's table, derived via immunoSEQ multiplex PCR, lists solely in-frame clones and lacks some. The sample records about 120,000 clones, about 80% being singletons. This CDR3 is 17 amino acids long. Trimming took 4 bases from V and 8 from J; bases not matched to a gene: 12. Germline CDR1 and CDR2: SGHNT and YYREEE (reference sequence). Sequences were obtained from peripheral blood. The receptor was derived from a woman aged 45-65 years with acute or convalescent COVID-19. The chain employs TRBV5-4 and TRBJ2-1; 13 bases match TRBD2. CDR3 protein: CASSLGLAGPNADEQFF. Written as DNA, the CDR3 is TGTGCCAGCAGCCTGGGACTAGCGGGGCCCAACGCGGATGAGCAGTTCTTC.